The present T cell receptor (beta chain) was sequenced within a study of T-cell memory formation after mild COVID-19. Overall study findings and caveats: Specificity for SARS-CoV-2 was not confirmed among the second-wave clones peaking on day 37.

This clonotype has just a few counts. Its matching antigen is unknown. TCRdb re-called the 5' RACE reads with MiXCR, one entry per CDR3 protein. The sample has under 250,000 distinct CDR3 sequences, about 10% seen once; the top ten hold just over 3%. V lost 8 bases and J lost 8, with 10 bases in between. CDR1 is SEHNR, CDR2 FQNEAQ, per germline (reference sequence). The CDR3 extends over 11 amino acids. The receptor was derived from a man between 18 and 35 years old who had mild COVID-19 (a few samples of this study predate the infection). Cell type and time point are not known. The chain uses TRBV7-9 and TRBJ2-1, with D uncertain. Sequencing input: PBMCs or a T cell subset sorted from them (not recorded which). CDR3: CASAIADEQFF. The CDR3 DNA reads as TGTGCCAGCGCAATTGCGGATGAGCAGTTCTTC.